This T cell receptor beta chain appears in the sequencing data of a study of T cell changes during pregnancy in multiple sclerosis (dated by TCRdb to about 2019). Notes on the research overall: The study examined how the T cell repertoire changed over the course of pregnancy in women with multiple sclerosis.

A word on this clone: The antigen it binds to is not known. There are no base qualities to consult, and no much larger clone falls within one base.

From the cysteine up to the phenylalanine, the CDR3 has a length of 15 residues. The CDR3 DNA has 45 bases and is translated from base 1. CDR1 SGHVS and CDR2 FQNEAQ are derived from the germline V gene. The junction shows trimming of 5 bases on V and 0 bases on J, plus 11 bases between the germline ends. Receptor libraries were prepared by the immunoSEQ multiplex PCR assay. As stored in TCRdb, this immuneACCESS dataset retains in-frame rearrangements with V and J assigned. A fraction of the clones does not appear; measured against another copy, unresolved V genes explain less than half of the discrepancy, and the remainder lacks a known reason. A total of over 60,000 clones appear in this sample, roughly 89% of them only once. About 0.75% of the sample rests with the top ten.

The chain was built from TRBV7-8 and TRBJ1-3, with the D gene not clear enough to name. The material was peripheral blood, obtained in the third trimester of pregnancy. The receptor's source is a female donor in good health, enrolled as a control in a pregnancy study. The CDR3 is CASSTTTFSGNTIYF. The DNA is TGTGCCAGCAGCACAACGACATTCTCTGGAAACACCATATATTTT.